Listed below are T cell receptor beta chains from one sample, sequenced in a study of blood T cell repertoires in COVID-19. Assay used: immunoSEQ multiplex PCR; TCRdb lists only in-frame clones, some missing. The data hold 90,000 to 120,000 clones, with over 75% observed a single time. Sequenced input: peripheral blood. The receptors were sampled from a human donor in a cohort sampled during active COVID-19. The CDR3 runs from the conserved cysteine through the conserved F or W. D genes are given only for firm matches. The size entry is marked missing in some rows and otherwise reads once, few, many or a size class.

abundance	d_gene	v_gene	j_gene	CDR3nt	CDR3aa
.	TRBD2	TRBV19	TRBJ2-5	TGTGCCAGTAGACCGGGACTAGCAGAGACCCAGTACTTC	CASRPGLAETQYF
.	TRBD2	TRBV10-2	TRBJ2-1	TGCGCCAGCAGGGGGGCTAGCGGGAGGGCCGGGTCCTACAATGAGCAGTTCTTC	CASRGASGRAGSYNEQFF
.	.	TRBV19	TRBJ2-1	TGTGCCAGTAGTATAGATCGGAATGAGCAGTTCTTC	CASSIDRNEQFF
few	.	TRBV4-1	TRBJ1-4	TGCGCCAGCAGCCCCTTTTCTCTTAGGCGTTTAAACGCCTTAGGGGGAAAACTGTTTTTT	CASSPFSLRRLNALGGKLFF
.	.	TRBV28	TRBJ1-5	TGTGCAGAGAGCGGGCTTATCAATCAGCCCCAGCATTTT	CAESGLINQPQHF
.	.	TRBV21-1	TRBJ1-4	TGTGCCAGCAGCAAAGGAGACAGGGGGCGGTCGTTACGAATTCCCGAAAAACTGTTTTTT	CASSKGDRGRSLRIPEKLFF
.	TRBD1	TRBV5-4	TRBJ2-7	TGTGCCAGCAGCTGGAACAGGGGTTCCTCCTACGAGCAGTACTTC	CASSWNRGSSYEQYF
.	.	TRBV19	TRBJ1-5	TGTGCCAGTAGTATCGTACTTGAGGTGGATCAGCCCCAGCATTTT	CASSIVLEVDQPQHF
.	.	TRBV2	TRBJ1-5	TGTGCCGGAGCCGGGGGGGGTCAGCAGCCCCAGCATTTT	CAGAGGGQQPQHF
.	.	TRBV6-1	TRBJ1-5	TGTGCCAGCAGTGAGTCCAGGACAGCTAGCAATCAGCCCCAGCATTTT	CASSESRTASNQPQHF
.	TRBD1	TRBV5-1	TRBJ2-1	TGCGCCAGCAGCCCGGACAGGGGGCATGATGAGCAGTTCTTC	CASSPDRGHDEQFF
.	.	TRBV6-5	TRBJ2-1	TGTGCCAGCAGTTACTACAGCAGTCCTAACAATGAGCAGTTCTTC	CASSYYSSPNNEQFF
.	.	TRBV10-3	TRBJ2-3	TGTGCCATCAGTGACAGCAGATTAGAGGGAGATACGCAGTATTTT	CAISDSRLEGDTQYF
.	TRBD2	TRBV7-9	TRBJ2-7	TGTGCCAGCAGCCGACTAGCGGGAGTAGGGAGCTCCTACGAGCAGTACTTC	CASSRLAGVGSSYEQYF
.	.	TRBV15	TRBJ1-5	TGTGCCACCAGCGCGGGAGGGGGCAATCAGCCCCAGCATTTT	CATSAGGGNQPQHF
.	.	TRBV4-1	TRBJ2-7	TGCGCCAGCAGCCCATGGGGGGTAACTAGCTACGAGCAGTACTTC	CASSPWGVTSYEQYF
.	TRBD1	TRBV3-1/TRBV3-2	TRBJ1-1	TGTGCCAGCAGCCAAGAATACAGGGGGCAAAAAGCTTTCTTT	CASSQEYRGQKAFF
once	TRBD1	TRBV5-6	TRBJ2-1	TGTGCCAGCAGCTTGTGGGGGACAGGGTCCAATGAGCAGTTCTTC	CASSLWGTGSNEQFF
once	.	TRBV2	TRBJ1-2	TGTGCCAGCAGAACAGGCGAAATCAATGGCTACACCTTC	CASRTGEINGYTF
.	TRBD1	TRBV19	TRBJ2-7	TGTGCCAGTAGTATAGAGGGGCGGACAGGGGACTACGAGCAGTACTTC	CASSIEGRTGDYEQYF
.	.	TRBV2	TRBJ1-3	TGTGCCAGCAGTGAGGTGCCGGACACCATATATTTT	CASSEVPDTIYF
few	TRBD1	TRBV7-2	TRBJ1-2	TGTGCCAGCAGCTCACGGACAGGGGCGGACTATGGCTACACCTTC	CASSSRTGADYGYTF
.	TRBD1	TRBV18	TRBJ1-5	TGTGCCAGCTCACCCCAGGGACAGGGTAAGCAGCCCCAGCATTTT	CASSPQGQGKQPQHF